Presented here are 8 T cell receptor beta chains from one specimen sequenced in a study of response to subunit inactivated influenza vaccine. TCRdb itself ran the RT-PCR reads through MiXCR, one entry per CDR3 protein. The table shows about 520,000 distinct CDR3 sequences, with roughly 9.8% occurring only once. The source was PBMCs from blood, collected 40 to 50 days after vaccination. All receptors come from a man aged 45-65 years who received an inactivated influenza vaccine.

This clonotype was counted a few times. V usage is TRBV7-9 and J usage is TRBJ1-2; 10 bases are shared with TRBD1. CDR1 is SEHNR, CDR2 FQNEAQ, per germline (reference sequence). This CDR3 has 16 residues. The trim removed 5 bases at V and 0 bases at J, leaving 6 bases unmatched. The CDR3 here is CASSLGQGRPNYGYTF. CDR3 DNA sequence: TGTGCCAGCAGCCTGGGACAGGGGAGGCCTAACTATGGCTACACCTTC.

This clonotype has more than one count but fewer than ten. V gene TRBV30 combines with J gene TRBJ1-6; the D is unclear. Per the germline V gene, CDR1 is GTSNPN and CDR2 is SVGIG (reference sequence). This CDR3 is built from 11 residues. The germline V and J ends were trimmed by 5 bases and 8 bases, with 7 bases remaining between them. The CDR3 nucleotides read TGTGCCTGGTCAAAGGATTCACCCCTCCACTTT. Amino acid sequence: CAWSKDSPLHF. Looking up the rest from reference TRBV30 and TRBJ1-6 gives the full variable domain: SQTIHQWPATLVQPVGSPLSLECTVEGTSNPNLYWYRQAAGRGLQLLFYSVGIGQISSEVPQNLSASRPQDRQFILSSKKLLLSDSGFYLCAWSKDSPLHFGNGTRLTVT.

This clonotype was seen more than once but under ten times. The J gene is TRBJ2-1, the V gene TRBV15; D gene uncertain. V was clipped by 2 bases and J by 0 bases, with 17 bases between them. The CDR3 length is 18 residues. Germline V gene data show CDR1 as LNHNV and CDR2 as YYDKDF (reference sequence). The chain's CDR3 is CATSRKYLIESSYNEQFF. CDR3 sequence (DNA): TGTGCCACCAGCAGAAAGTACTTGATCGAGAGCTCCTACAATGAGCAGTTCTTC.

This chain links TRBV10-3 with TRBJ2-4, with TRBD1 matching over 7 bases. After removal of 6 bases from V and 0 bases from J, the junction contained 5 bases not matched to a gene. Germline V gives CDR1 ENHRY, CDR2 SYGVKD. The CDR3 totals 15 residues. The CDR3 loop reads CAISDRVLAKNIQYF. The CDR3 DNA reads as TGTGCCATCAGCGACAGGGTCCTAGCCAAAAACATTCAGTACTTC.

This clonotype came up a few times. The chain links TRBV24-1 to TRBJ2-1; D might be TRBD1 (8 bases). The CDR3 contains 15 residues. CDR1 is KGHDR and CDR2 is SFDVKD in the germline V gene. Deletions cut 4 bases from V and 7 bases from J, with 16 bases between. CDR3 coding DNA: TGTGCCACCAGTGACCCTGGACAGGGAGGGAATGAGCAGTTCTTC. It encodes CATSDPGQGGNEQFF.

This clonotype was counted between two and nine times. Here the CDR3 reads CAITREVSTEAFF. The DNA of the CDR3 is TGTGCCATCACCCGAGAGGTCAGCACTGAAGCTTTCTTT. This sequence joins TRBV10-3 and TRBJ1-1; no firm D call. In germline, CDR1 is ENHRY, CDR2 SYGVKD. V was trimmed by 7 bases and J by 4 bases, leaving 13 bases between them. The CDR3 has 13 residues.

V is TRBV5-1 and J is TRBJ2-5; D unclear. V was clipped by 1 base and J by 2 bases, with 6 bases between them. This CDR3 has 13 residues. CDR1 is SGHRS and CDR2 is YFSETQ in the germline V gene. The CDR3: CASSLFQQETQYF. CDR3 coding DNA: TGCGCCAGCAGCTTGTTTCAGCAAGAGACCCAGTACTTC.

A few counts support this clonotype. The V gene is TRBV3-1, the J gene TRBJ2-7, with a weak D call TRBD2 (5 bases). The V end was cut by 4 bases, the J end by 8 bases, with 12 bases between. Germline values: CDR1 LGHDT, CDR2 YNNKEL (reference sequence). The CDR3 loop spans 12 amino acids. CDR3 in amino acids: CASSLSGLQQYF. The CDR3 DNA reads TGTGCCAGCAGCCTCTCCGGACTTCAGCAGTACTTC.